This T cell receptor beta chain was identified in a study of T cells in Graves' hyperthyroidism and ophthalmopathy. Study-wide findings and caveats: The majority of expanded thyroid clonotypes above 0.001 also appeared in blood.

On this clonotype itself: Antigen specificity is unknown.

Each diagnosis drew on symptoms, thyroxine, TRAb, thyroid ultrasound and orbital computed tomography findings. When hyperthyroidism was first diagnosed, the blood sample was taken, preceding any ophthalmopathy symptoms. CDR1 LNHDA and CDR2 SQIVND come from the germline V gene (reference sequence). V was trimmed by 1 base and J by 6 bases, leaving 10 bases between them. This CDR3 has 14 residues. Amplified TCR beta CDR3 regions derived from RNA transcripts. The TCR CDR3 first-round RT-PCR relied on the HTBI primer set. TCRdb recomputed calls from the multiplex PCR reads with MiXCR, one row per CDR3 protein. The sample consists of more than 550,000 distinct CDR3 sequences, 18% of them appearing once.

The V call is TRBV19, the J call TRBJ2-1; no firm D call. The sequence was obtained from a woman between 50 and 59 years old with Graves' hyperthyroidism that later progressed to Graves' ophthalmopathy. The sequencing input was blood. Written as DNA, the CDR3 is TGTGCCAGTAGTATAGGGGGTCCGGGCAATGAGCAGTTCTTC. Protein: CASSIGGPGNEQFF.